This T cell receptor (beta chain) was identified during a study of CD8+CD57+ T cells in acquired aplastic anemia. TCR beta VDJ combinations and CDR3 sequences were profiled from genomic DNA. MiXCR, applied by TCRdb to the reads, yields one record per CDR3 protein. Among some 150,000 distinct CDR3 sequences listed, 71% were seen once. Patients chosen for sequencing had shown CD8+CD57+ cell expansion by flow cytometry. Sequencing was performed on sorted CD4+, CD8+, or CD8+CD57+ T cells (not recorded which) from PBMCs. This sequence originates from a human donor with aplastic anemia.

The CDR3 loop is CASSLTGGAGNTIYF. CDR3 nucleotides: TGTGCCAGCAGCTTGACCGGGGGGGCTGGAAACACCATATATTTT. The gene calls are TRBV5-8 and TRBJ1-3, with D perhaps TRBD1 (5 bases). The CDR3 contains 15 residues. Between the trimmed V and J ends, which lost 1 base and 2 bases, there was a span of 10 bases. Per germline, CDR1 SGHTS and CDR2 YDEGEE.